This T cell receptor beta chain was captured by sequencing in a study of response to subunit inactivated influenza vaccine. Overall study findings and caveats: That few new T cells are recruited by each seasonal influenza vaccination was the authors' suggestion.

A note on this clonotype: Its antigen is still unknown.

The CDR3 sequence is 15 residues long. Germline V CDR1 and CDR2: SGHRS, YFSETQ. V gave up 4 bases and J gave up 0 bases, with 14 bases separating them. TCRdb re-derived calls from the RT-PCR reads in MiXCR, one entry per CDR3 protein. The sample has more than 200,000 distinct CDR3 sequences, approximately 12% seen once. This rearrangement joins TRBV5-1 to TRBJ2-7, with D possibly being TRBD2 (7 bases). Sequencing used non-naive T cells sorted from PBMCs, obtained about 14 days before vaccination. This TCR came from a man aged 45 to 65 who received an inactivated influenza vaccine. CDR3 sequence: CASSRGAGSSYEQYF. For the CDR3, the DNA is TGCGCCAGCAGCCGGGGGGCGGGTAGCTCCTACGAGCAGTACTTC.